This T cell receptor beta chain is from a study of blood T cell repertoires in COVID-19. Germline trimming cut 5 bases from V and 0 bases from J; bases unmatched to any gene: 3. The CDR3 is 14 residues long. Germline V gene data show CDR1 as SNHLY and CDR2 as FYNNEI. As handled by the study authors: It was from reference gene primer amplification that nucleated cell counts were estimated. The protocol was immunoSEQ multiplex PCR, while the TCRdb copy is restricted to in-frame clones and leaves out a portion. The DNA gave D and trimming, while V, J and clone size come from that table. The sample consists of about 380,000 clones, about 89% of them appearing once.

Material: PBMCs or T cells enriched from blood (not recorded which). V and J are TRBV2 and TRBJ2-7; 8 nucleotides line up with TRBD1. This receptor was identified in a man between 25 and 39 years old who had recovered from COVID-19. The CDR3 nucleotides read TGTGCCAGCAGTTGGCAGGGGGCCTCCTACGAGCAGTACTTC. Its translation is CASSWQGASYEQYF. Combining the CDR3 with reference TRBV2 and TRBJ2-7 gives the whole variable domain EPEVTQTPSHQVTQMGQEVILRCVPISNHLYFYWYRQILGQKVEFLVSFYNNEISEKSEIFDDQFSVERPDGSNFTLKIRSTKLEDSAMYFCASSWQGASYEQYFGPGTRLTVT.